The rows below give T cell receptor beta chains drawn from one sample of a study of CD8 T cells in Susac syndrome. Using its own MiXCR run on the immunoSEQ multiplex PCR reads, TCRdb lists one record per CDR3 protein. The table records approximately 150,000 distinct CDR3 sequences, 92% of them present only once. The specimen sequenced was CD4+ T cells from PBMCs. Receptor source: a human donor in good health. The CDR3 runs from the conserved cysteine through the conserved F or W. The D gene is left open where the match is weak. Size values are once, few and many counts, or a class for expanded clones, and some rows have none.

V,size,D,J,DNA,CDR3
TRBV7-2,few,-,TRBJ2-3,TGTGCCAGCAGCTCGGACAGATCCCAGTATTTT,CASSSDRSQYF
TRBV28,-,-,TRBJ1-4,TGTGCCAGCAGTGGGGGAACAGCAACTAATGAAAAACTGTTTTTT,CASSGGTATNEKLFF
TRBV20-1,-,-,TRBJ2-2,TGCAGTGCTGCTAGGGCGGCCGGGGAGCTGTTTTTT,CSAARAAGELFF
TRBV10-1,-,TRBD1,TRBJ2-7,TGCGCCAGCACCTTAAACAGGGGCGGAAGGCAGTACTTC,CASTLNRGGRQYF
TRBV19,-,-,TRBJ2-1,TGTGCCAGTAGTTCGGGTTCCCCCTCCTACAATGAGCAGTTCTTC,CASSSGSPSYNEQFF
TRBV7-9,-,-,TRBJ1-1,TGTGCCAGCGCAGACCATCAGGGGAACACTGAAGCTTTCTTT,CASADHQGNTEAFF
TRBV5-1,-,TRBD1,TRBJ2-7,TGCGCCAGCAGCTCAAGGACAGGGGGCTACGAGCAGTACTTC,CASSSRTGGYEQYF
TRBV2,-,-,TRBJ2-7,TGTGCCAGCACTATGGACGCCAGGAGCTCCTACGAGCAGTACTTC,CASTMDARSSYEQYF
TRBV6-1,-,-,TRBJ2-7,TGTGCCAGCAGCTTGGGGGGGCCGGGGTCCTACGAGCAGTACTTC,CASSLGGPGSYEQYF
TRBV7-8,-,-,TRBJ1-4,TGTGCCAGCAGCTCGGTCAGTGAACTGTTTTTT,CASSSVSELFF
TRBV27,few,TRBD2,TRBJ2-1,TGTGCCAGCAGTAGGCTAGCGGGAGCAAATGAGCAGTTCTTC,CASSRLAGANEQFF
TRBV27,-,-,TRBJ1-1,TGTGCCAGTAGGTGGGGTTTAACGTCGGGGAACACTGAAGCTTTCTTT,CASRWGLTSGNTEAFF
TRBV4-1,-,TRBD2,TRBJ2-5,TGCGCCAGCAGCCAAGGGGAGCGGGGGGTGAGGGAGACCCAGTACTTC,CASSQGERGVRETQYF
TRBV7-2,-,TRBD1,TRBJ2-7,TGTGCCAGCAGCTTAGCCGGGACAGGCCTGCCCTACGAGCAGTACTTC,CASSLAGTGLPYEQYF
TRBV7-9,-,TRBD1,TRBJ1-4,TGTGCCAGCAGCCCGACAGGGGCCACAAATGAAAAACTGTTTTTT,CASSPTGATNEKLFF
TRBV4-3,-,-,TRBJ2-7,TGCGCCAGCAGCCAGGCCCTTGGGGGGCCTCCAGACGAGCAGTACTTC,CASSQALGGPPDEQYF